This TCR beta chain was captured in a study of CD8+ T cells in alopecia areata. In each case, RNA was isolated and then reverse transcribed into cDNA as the sequencing template. Generated by immunoSEQ multiplex PCR, the TCRdb table keeps only in-frame clones and is missing some. In the table there are hundreds of thousands of clones, approximately 60% of which are singletons. In its sample, this clone was seen once. Treatment denoted: oral pan-JAK inhibitor, 5-10 mg twice daily. CD4+ and CD8+ T cells were sorted from PBMCs stained for CD3, CD4 and CD8. The sample consisted of CD4+ T cells sorted from blood, taken between weeks 51 and 54, from a patient treated with tofacitinib. This receptor was obtained from a human donor with alopecia areata.

As DNA, the CDR3 is TGTGCCTGTTCCTTGGGGCCGAACACTGAAGCTTTCTTT. Residues: CACSLGPNTEAFF. The V gene is TRBV30, the J gene TRBJ1-1; D may be TRBD1 (5 bases). This CDR3 spans 13 amino acids. The germline V gene encodes CDR1 GTSNPN and CDR2 SVGIG (reference sequence). V was shortened by 6 bases and J by 1 base, with 12 bases between the two germline ends.